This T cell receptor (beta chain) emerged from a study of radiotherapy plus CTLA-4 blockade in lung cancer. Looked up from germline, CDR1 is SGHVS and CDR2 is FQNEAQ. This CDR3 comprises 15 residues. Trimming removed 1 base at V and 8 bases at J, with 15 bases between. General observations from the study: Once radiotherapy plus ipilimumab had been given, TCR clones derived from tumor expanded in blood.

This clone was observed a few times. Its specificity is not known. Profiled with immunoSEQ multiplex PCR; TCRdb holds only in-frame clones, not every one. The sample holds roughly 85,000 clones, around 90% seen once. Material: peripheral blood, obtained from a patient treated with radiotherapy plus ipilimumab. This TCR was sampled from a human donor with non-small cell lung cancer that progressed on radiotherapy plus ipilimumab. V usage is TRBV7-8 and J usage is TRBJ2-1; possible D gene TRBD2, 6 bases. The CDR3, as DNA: TGTGCCAGCAGCTTAGGGGGAGGCCCCGCCCATGAGCAGTTCTTC. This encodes CASSLGGGPAHEQFF.